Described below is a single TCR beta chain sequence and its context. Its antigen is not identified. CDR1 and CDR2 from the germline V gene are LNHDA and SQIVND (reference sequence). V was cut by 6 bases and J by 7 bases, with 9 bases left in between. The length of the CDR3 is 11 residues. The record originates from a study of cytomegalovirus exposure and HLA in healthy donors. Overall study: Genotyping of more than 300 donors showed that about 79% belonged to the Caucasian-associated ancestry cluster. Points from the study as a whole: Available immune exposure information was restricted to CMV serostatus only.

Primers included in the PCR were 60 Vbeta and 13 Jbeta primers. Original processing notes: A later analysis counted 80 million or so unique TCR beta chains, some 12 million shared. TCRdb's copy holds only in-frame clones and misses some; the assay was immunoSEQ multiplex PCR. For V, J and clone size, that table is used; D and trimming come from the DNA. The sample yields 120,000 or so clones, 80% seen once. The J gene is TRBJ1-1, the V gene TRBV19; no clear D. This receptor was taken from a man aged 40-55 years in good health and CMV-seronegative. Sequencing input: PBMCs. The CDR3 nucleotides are TGTGCCAGTAGCAATCCAGTTGAAGCTTTCTTT. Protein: CASSNPVEAFF.